This record concerns one TCR beta chain sequence. The antigen it recognizes is unknown. No base quality information exists; no much larger clone differs at one position. What the treatment or condition label conveys for this sample: suppressive antiretroviral therapy. As a nonspecific positive control representing the CD4+ T cell repertoire, cells were stimulated with anti-CD3/anti-CD28 magnetic beads. Responding CD4+ T cells were sorted on the basis of upregulation of both CD40 ligand and CD69. Participants were HIV-1-infected adults who started suppressive ART during chronic infection. For at least 4 years, participants had undetectable plasma HIV-1 RNA, below 50 copies/mL. To be included, participants needed a CD4+ T cell count above 400 cells/uL and a positive CMV serology. Before stimulation, PBMCs were isolated using density centrifugation and then depleted of CD8+ T cells. For less than 20 hours, CD8-depleted PBMCs were stimulated with anti-CD28/CD49d costimulation, a CD40-blocking antibody, and enfuvirtide, which was added to prevent new infections. Cell sorting was done on a Beckman Coulter MoFlo Legacy or XDP sorter, and dead cells were excluded with propidium iodide. For samples with more than one million cells, genomic DNA was extracted with the QIAamp DNA Mini Kit, and for all other samples the Quick-DNA Microprep Kit was used.

From cysteine to phenylalanine, the CDR3 is 13 amino acids long. The DNA shown is the 39-base CDR3, in frame from base 1. CDR1 is given as KGHSH and CDR2 as LQKENI, both from the germline V gene. The V and J ends are trimmed by 3 bases and 0 bases, leaving 4 bases between them. TCRbeta repertoires were sequenced from genomic DNA with the immunoSEQ hsTCRB assay version 4 in survey mode. For TCRbeta sequencing, genomic DNA was diluted to about 9.5 ng/uL, and up to 1 ug was used per sample. As for how the authors treated the data: TCRbeta data were analyzed in ImmunoSeq Analyzer 3.0, with diversity computed on productive nucleotide rearrangements. The improved Chao index was used to estimate lower-bound TCR diversity, and the Gini coefficient was used to estimate clonality using the Immunarch R package. Different nucleotide rearrangements encoding the same CDR3beta amino acid sequence were counted as distinct clonotypes. TCRbeta sequences significantly enriched in antigen-responding cells relative to anti-CD3/anti-CD28-activated cells were identified by differential abundance analysis. Using predicted peptide-MHC specificity as the basis, GLIPH2 grouped TCRs into clusters, both for each participant individually and for the merged data sets that combined participants. What TCRdb holds here is the immuneACCESS table cut down to in-frame rearrangements. Part of the clones is not present; checked against another copy, under half of the missing clones reflect an unresolved V gene, and the others are unexplained. V and J calls and clone size follow that table, whereas D and trimming were derived from the DNA. This sample holds 35,000 to 55,000 clones; about nine tenths were observed only once. About 0.46% of the sample lies in the top ten.

This record belongs to a study of persistence of HIV-infected CD4 T cells (dated by TCRdb to the early 2020s). The study in broad terms: The median time participants had been on suppressive ART was roughly eight years. Peripheral blood samples of up to roughly 200 mL were obtained at multiple time points, with the exception of a couple of participants, for whom leukapheresis was performed at a single time point. CMV- and HIV-1 Gag-responding CD4+ T cells were isolated from ART-treated individuals so that antigen-driven clonal expansion of HIV-1-infected cells could be examined. The clonality of all cells in each sorted population was assessed by TCRbeta sequencing, whereas the clonality of infected cells was assessed by proviral sequencing. For the TCR cluster analysis across participants, about 8 participants were included for CMV and about seven participants for Gag. Anti-CD3/anti-CD28 stimulation activated a higher proportion of cells, with a lower memory fraction, than antigen stimulation. Broader findings and caveats from the paper: Within the same sorted populations, how oligoclonal the TCRs were correlated with how oligoclonal the proviruses were. Only a small number of individuals took part in the study, and only a limited range of antigens was tested. Restriction of bulk TCR analyses to the rare CMV-responding cells that actually carried HIV-1 proviruses was not possible. Significantly lower TCRbeta richness was observed in CMV- and Gag-responding cells than in anti-CD3/anti-CD28-responding cells, and higher oligoclonality was observed in CMV-responding cells than in CD3/CD28-stimulated and Gag-responding cells. Enrichment of degenerate expanded CDR3beta sequences was found in antigen-responding cells, suggesting convergent selection of CD4+ responses to CMV and Gag.

Sequencing was performed on CD4+ T cells sorted from PBMCs after approximately 19-hour stimulation, taken from a patient who received antiretroviral therapy. The meaning of the sample's cell subset or site label: CD40L+CD69+ CD4 T cells responding to anti-CD3/anti-CD28 beads, representing the overall repertoire. This receptor was obtained from an adult woman with HIV who was CMV-seropositive. Rearrangement joined TRBV18 to TRBJ2-3, with the D segment identity uncertain. The CDR3 has the sequence CASSPSSTDTQYF. The DNA reads TGTGCCAGCTCACCTAGCAGCACAGATACGCAGTATTTT.